The 23 T cell receptor beta chains reported below all come from one sample, sequenced in a study of response to subunit inactivated influenza vaccine. TCRdb re-called the RT-PCR reads through MiXCR, storing one row per CDR3 protein. Of approximately 160,000 distinct CDR3 sequences in the sample, about 10% were seen once. Sequencing used CD8+ T cells sorted from PBMCs, obtained 23 months after vaccination. The receptors stem from a man aged 50 to 75 who received an inactivated influenza vaccine.

The gene calls are TRBV4-1 and TRBJ1-2; D unresolved. This CDR3 has 15 amino acids. Germline CDR1 reads MGHRA; CDR2 reads YSYEKL. Trimming took off 0 bases at V and 3 bases at J, with 11 bases between the two ends. The CDR3 is CASSQEETADYGYTF. CDR3 DNA: TGCGCCAGCAGCCAAGAGGAGACCGCTGACTATGGCTACACCTTC.

This clonotype was seen a few times. This chain uses TRBV5-1 with TRBJ2-5; tentatively, D is TRBD2 (6 bases). Germline V gives CDR1 SGHRS, CDR2 YFSETQ. CDR3 length equals 12 residues. V was pared by 5 bases and J by 3 bases, with 8 bases between. The CDR3 DNA reads TGCGCCAGCAGATGGAGGGAAGAGACCCAGTACTTC. Its translation: CASRWREETQYF.

This clonotype was seen ten or more times. The rearrangement links TRBV7-9 to TRBJ1-1, with D unresolved. The CDR3 runs 13 residues. Between the trimmed V and J ends, which lost 5 bases and 8 bases, there was a span of 15 bases. Per germline, CDR1 SEHNR and CDR2 FQNEAQ (reference sequence). CDR3 region: CASSPKTEFEAFF. The CDR3 DNA sequence: TGTGCCAGCAGCCCCAAGACTGAGTTCGAAGCTTTCTTT.

A few counts support this clonotype. This chain links TRBV4-3 with TRBJ1-4; 8 nucleotides agree with TRBD1. CDR3 length: 15 amino acids. The trim removed 4 bases at V and 7 bases at J, leaving 8 bases unmatched. The V gene's germline CDR1 is LGHNA and CDR2 YSLEER. In DNA, the CDR3 is TGCGCCAGCAGCCGAGAGGACAGGGTCGGTGAAAAACTGTTTTTT. It specifies CASSREDRVGEKLFF.

The rearrangement uses TRBV6-2 or TRBV6-3 and TRBJ1-2; unclear D gene. Germline loops: CDR1 MNHEY, CDR2 SVGEGT. Trimming removed 6 bases from V and 0 bases from J, with 8 bases in between. The CDR3 contains 13 residues. The CDR3 sequence is CASSHGANYGYTF. Here the CDR3 DNA reads TGTGCCAGCAGCCACGGCGCTAACTATGGCTACACCTTC.

This clonotype was seen a handful of times. The gene calls are TRBV24-1 and TRBJ2-2; 7 bases line up with TRBD1. V lost 4 bases, J lost 2 bases, and 6 bases stayed unmatched. CDR3 length: 16 residues. Looked up from germline, CDR1 is KGHDR and CDR2 is SFDVKD. CDR3 DNA sequence: TGTGCCACCAGTGAACAAAACAGGGGAAACACCGGGGAGCTGTTTTTT. As protein: CATSEQNRGNTGELFF.

This clonotype was detected a few times. The CDR3 protein is CASSRARSSYNEQFF. CDR3 sequence (DNA): TGTGCCAGCAGCAGAGCCCGAAGCTCCTACAATGAGCAGTTCTTC. The V gene is TRBV7-2, the J gene TRBJ2-1; no clear D gene. The CDR3 totals 15 residues. In germline, CDR1 is SGHTA, CDR2 FQGNSA. V was cut by 5 bases and J by 0 bases, with 11 bases left in between. Drawing the rest from reference TRBV7-2 and TRBJ2-1, the complete variable domain is GAGVSQSPSNKVTEKGKDVELRCDPISGHTALYWYRQSLGQGLEFLIYFQGNSAPDKSGLPSDRFSAERTGGSVSTLTIQRTQQEDSAVYLCASSRARSSYNEQFFGPGTRLTVL.

V usage is TRBV14 and J usage is TRBJ2-7, with 8 bases aligning to TRBD2. Trimming at V came to 6 bases and at J to 0 bases, leaving 7 bases not matched to a gene. Germline V CDR1 and CDR2: SGHDN, FVKESK. This CDR3 comprises 15 residues. CDR3 sequence (DNA): TGTGCCAGCAGACAAAGCGGGGGCGACTCCTACGAGCAGTACTTC. Amino acid sequence: CASRQSGGDSYEQYF.

This clonotype was detected only a few times. The rearrangement uses TRBV20-1 and TRBJ2-7; TRBD1 aligns across 8 bases. V gave up 0 bases and J gave up 4 bases; unmatched junction bases: 5. This CDR3 contains 14 residues. CDR1 is DFQATT, CDR2 SNEGSKA, per germline (reference sequence). CDR3 sequence reads: CSARDLDREYEQYF. For the CDR3, the DNA is TGCAGTGCTAGAGACCTGGACAGGGAGTACGAGCAGTACTTC.

The V and J genes are TRBV9 and TRBJ2-3, with D perhaps TRBD1 or TRBD2 (5 bases each). This CDR3 comprises 15 residues. Per the germline V gene, CDR1 is SGDLS and CDR2 is YYNGEE. The V end was cut by 0 bases, the J end by 6 bases, with 14 bases between. CDR3 nucleotide sequence: TGTGCCAGCAGCGTAGAGGGACGGGCAGACGATACGCAGTATTTT. Amino acid sequence: CASSVEGRADDTQYF.

This clonotype was counted a few times. The gene calls are TRBV2 and TRBJ2-3; 8 nucleotides agree with TRBD2. Germline loops: CDR1 SNHLY, CDR2 FYNNEI. V was clipped by 2 bases and J by 5 bases; unmatched bases: 9. CDR3 length equals 16 residues. CDR3 region: CASSELSGGFEDTQYF. In nucleotides, the CDR3 is TGTGCCAGCAGTGAACTGTCGGGAGGGTTTGAAGATACGCAGTATTTT.

This clonotype showed up many times. The chain joins TRBV20-1 to TRBJ2-5; D remains unclear. Trimming left V 1 base short and J 1 base short, with 4 bases between. The CDR3 has 12 residues. Per germline, CDR1 DFQATT and CDR2 SNEGSKA (reference sequence). The CDR3: CSARGFQETQYF. The CDR3, as DNA: TGCAGTGCTAGAGGGTTCCAAGAGACCCAGTACTTC.

V and J are TRBV2 and TRBJ2-7; D is uncertain. Trimming pared 5 bases from V and 5 bases from J, leaving 16 bases between. Germline values: CDR1 SNHLY, CDR2 FYNNEI. The CDR3 consists of 14 residues. CDR3 region: CASSIPMGSHEQYF. The DNA of the CDR3 is TGTGCCAGCAGTATTCCCATGGGCAGTCACGAGCAGTACTTC.

V and J are TRBV9 and TRBJ2-2; no reliable D call. CDR3 length equals 15 residues. Germline CDR1 and CDR2: SGDLS and YYNGEE. Trimming cost V 0 bases and J 7 bases, with 13 bases left between them. The CDR3 bases are TGTGCCAGCAGCGTAGTTAGCTCGATGAGCGGGGAGCTGTTTTTT. This encodes CASSVVSSMSGELFF.

The V and J genes are TRBV14 and TRBJ2-1; no firm D call. Trimming pared 1 base from V and 4 bases from J, leaving 5 bases between. The CDR3 length is 13 residues. Germline V gene data show CDR1 as SGHDN and CDR2 as FVKESK. The CDR3 region has the DNA TGTGCCAGCAGCCAAGGCGATTACAATGAGCAGTTCTTC. Amino acid sequence: CASSQGDYNEQFF.

This clonotype has at least ten counts. J is TRBJ2-7 and V is TRBV4-3; TRBD1 matches at 7 bases. V was clipped by 0 bases and J by 6 bases; unmatched bases: 8. CDR1 LGHNA and CDR2 YSLEER come from the germline V gene. The CDR3 covers 15 residues. This CDR3 is CASSQERTGLIEQYF. The CDR3 nucleotides are TGCGCCAGCAGCCAAGAGCGGACAGGATTAATCGAGCAGTACTTC.

This clonotype appeared many times. This chain uses TRBV5-6 with TRBJ2-7; perhaps TRBD1 as D (5 bases). The CDR3 is 14 residues long. Germline CDR1 and CDR2: SGHDT and YYEEEE. V was pared by 6 bases and J by 4 bases, with 17 bases between. CDR3 sequence reads: CASIYSLQEYEQYF. As DNA, the CDR3 is TGTGCCAGCATCTACTCGCTACAGGAGTACGAGCAGTACTTC.

The chain is built from TRBV27 and TRBJ2-1; 14 bases fit TRBD2. The CDR3 length is 17 residues. Germline V gene sequence: CDR1 MNHEY, CDR2 SMNVEV (reference sequence). V dropped 3 bases and J dropped 8; count of bases not matched to a gene: 9. The CDR3 is CASSFLTSGRALDEQFF. The CDR3 nucleotides read TGTGCCAGCAGTTTCTTGACTAGCGGGAGGGCCCTGGATGAGCAGTTCTTC.

V gene TRBV15 combines with J gene TRBJ2-3, with a possible D match to TRBD2 (5 bases). This CDR3 comprises 16 residues. With 5 bases removed from V and 3 bases from J, the gap between germline ends came to 18 bases. Germline assignment: CDR1 LNHNV and CDR2 YYDKDF (reference sequence). CDR3 residues: CATSRERLPGTDTQYF. The CDR3 DNA reads as TGTGCCACCAGCCGCGAAAGACTACCTGGGACAGATACGCAGTATTTT.

This clonotype has ten or more counts. The chain has TRBV6-4 and TRBJ2-1, with TRBD2 matching over 13 bases. The V segment lost 3 bases and the J segment 13 bases; nucleotides outside the gene matches: 6. Germline V lookup: CDR1 MRHNA, CDR2 SNTAGT. This CDR3 is built from 14 residues. In DNA, the CDR3 is TGTGCCAGCAGTGATAGTGGACTAGCGGGAGTACAGTTCTTC. It specifies CASSDSGLAGVQFF.

This clonotype was counted at least ten times. V is TRBV4-2 and J is TRBJ1-6; D is unresolved. The CDR3 is made up of 17 amino acids. V dropped 4 bases and J dropped 1 base, with 14 bases sitting between them. CDR1 and CDR2 (germline): LGHNA, YNFKEQ. The CDR3, as DNA: TGTGCCAGCAGCCCCCGGGCCTCGGGGTCCTATAATTCACCCCTCCACTTT. Amino acid sequence: CASSPRASGSYNSPLHF.

This clonotype was observed a few times. The rearrangement uses TRBV5-1 and TRBJ2-2; D gene uncertain. The germline V gene encodes CDR1 SGHRS and CDR2 YFSETQ. V was pared by 4 bases and J by 0 bases, with 10 bases between. This CDR3 is 15 amino acids long. The CDR3 sequence: CASSPWAPNTGELFF. DNA for the CDR3: TGCGCCAGCAGCCCTTGGGCCCCGAACACCGGGGAGCTGTTTTTT.

This chain joins TRBV19 and TRBJ1-1, with D maybe TRBD1 (6 bases). The germline V gene encodes CDR1 LNHDA and CDR2 SQIVND (reference sequence). Trimming cost V 4 bases and J 1 base, with 10 bases left between them. The CDR3 spans 14 residues. In DNA, the CDR3 is TGTGCCAGTAGTAGGAGGACAGAGAACACTGAAGCTTTCTTT. Its translation is CASSRRTENTEAFF.